The clone carrying this TCR beta chain was picked up one time. Assay: immunoSEQ multiplex PCR; the TCRdb copy retains only in-frame clones and omits some. The profile shows 2 million to 2.5 million clones, about 95% of them singletons. These data come from a study of shared clonotypes between healthy human individuals. Trimming removed 4 bases from V and 0 bases from J, with 13 bases in between. CDR3 length equals 15 residues. CDR1 and CDR2 (germline): SEHNR, FQNEAQ (reference sequence). The sample comprised naive CD4+ T cells sorted from blood. The subset: CD45RA+ positively selected. The clonotype comes from a young man in good health. V gene TRBV7-9 combines with J gene TRBJ2-7, with D possibly matching TRBD2 (7 bases). The CDR3 is CASSSPGGASYEQYF. Here the CDR3 DNA reads TGTGCCAGCAGCTCCCCGGGGGGCGCCTCCTACGAGCAGTACTTC.